This T cell receptor beta chain is drawn from a study of T-cell reconstitution after alpha-beta-depleted transplantation in children. In its sample, this clonotype was seen a few times. Trimming cost V 2 bases and J 4 bases; bases outside gene matches: 5. The CDR3 is 15 amino acids. CDR1 and CDR2 (germline): SQVTM, ANQGSEA. Library preparation (for TCRbeta) was performed with unique molecular identifiers. TCRdb processed the PCR reads anew with MiXCR; each CDR3 protein has one entry. The sample has about 480,000 distinct CDR3 sequences; approximately 12% are singletons. The V gene is TRBV29-1, the J gene TRBJ2-1, with 10 bases aligning to TRBD2. The clonotype was recovered from a human donor who donated a stem cell graft to a child with combined immunodeficiency. The source was PBMCs from the stem cell graft donor, collected from the stem cell graft. Here the CDR3 reads CSVEPLAGAYNEQFF. The CDR3 DNA sequence: TGCAGCGTTGAACCGCTAGCGGGAGCTTACAATGAGCAGTTCTTC.